Listed here is a single T cell receptor (beta chain). What it recognizes is unknown. Preparation of naive CD8 libraries involved roughly 19,000 to 1,100,000 sorted cells and 10%, 30% or 50% RNA. Looked up from germline, CDR1 is GTSNPN and CDR2 is SVGIG (reference sequence). This CDR3 has 13 residues. Trimming cost V 5 bases and J 3 bases, with 14 bases left between them. The use of previously described methods and listed TCR primers produced the bulk TCR libraries. Via MiXCR, TCRdb re-called the PCR reads, giving one row per CDR3 protein. The sample holds about 510,000 distinct CDR3 sequences; under 30% are singletons and the top ten take approximately 0.76%. The sample originates from a study of molecular identifiers for immune sequencing clone quantification. Broader study findings: Spiked Jurkat TCR RNA from one cell was reportedly detectable among one million naive cells. For effector cells, clones above 20 RNA copies held over 98% of molecules; for naive cells, under 1%.

What was sequenced was naive CD8+ T cells from blood, with Jurkat cell RNA spiked in. Subset given: FACS-sorted CD8+CD4-CCR7+CD45RA+ naive T cells. V usage is TRBV30 and J usage is TRBJ2-7; tentative D call: TRBD1 (6 bases). This receptor was identified in a human donor in good health. Some libraries in this study had Jurkat cell RNA spiked in. CDR3 protein: CAWAQGIGYEQYF. Here the CDR3 DNA reads TGTGCCTGGGCACAGGGAATCGGCTACGAGCAGTACTTC.